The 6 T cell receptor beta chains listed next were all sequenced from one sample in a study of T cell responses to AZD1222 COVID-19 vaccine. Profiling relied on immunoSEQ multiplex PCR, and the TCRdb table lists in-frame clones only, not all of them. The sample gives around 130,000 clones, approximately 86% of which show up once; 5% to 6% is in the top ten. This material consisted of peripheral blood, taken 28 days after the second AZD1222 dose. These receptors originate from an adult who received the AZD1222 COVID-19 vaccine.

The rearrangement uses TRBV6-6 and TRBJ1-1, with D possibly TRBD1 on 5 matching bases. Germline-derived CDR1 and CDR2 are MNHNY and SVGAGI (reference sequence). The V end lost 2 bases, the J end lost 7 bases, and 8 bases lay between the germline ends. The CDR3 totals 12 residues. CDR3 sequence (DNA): TGTGCCAGCAGTTACCGCCAGGGTGAAGCTTTCTTT. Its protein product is CASSYRQGEAFF.

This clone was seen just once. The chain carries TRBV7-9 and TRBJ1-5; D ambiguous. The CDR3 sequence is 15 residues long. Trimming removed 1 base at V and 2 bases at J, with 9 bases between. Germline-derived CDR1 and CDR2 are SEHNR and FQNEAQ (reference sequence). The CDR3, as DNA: TGTGCCAGCAGCTTAGGGGAATTGGGCAATCAGCCCCAGCATTTT. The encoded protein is CASSLGELGNQPQHF.

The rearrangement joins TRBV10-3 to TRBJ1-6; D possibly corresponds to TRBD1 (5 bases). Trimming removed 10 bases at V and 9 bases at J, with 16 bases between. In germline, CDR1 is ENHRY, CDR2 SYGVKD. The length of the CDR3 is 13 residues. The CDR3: CATRGGDGSPLHF. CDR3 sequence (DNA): TGTGCCACCCGTGGGGGGGACGGTTCACCCCTCCACTTT.

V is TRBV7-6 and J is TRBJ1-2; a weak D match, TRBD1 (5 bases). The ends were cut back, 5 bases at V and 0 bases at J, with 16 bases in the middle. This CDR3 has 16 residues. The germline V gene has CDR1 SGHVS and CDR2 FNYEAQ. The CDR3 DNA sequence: TGTGCCAGCAGCCCCAGGGACGGCCCTGCTAACTATGGCTACACCTTC. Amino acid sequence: CASSPRDGPANYGYTF.

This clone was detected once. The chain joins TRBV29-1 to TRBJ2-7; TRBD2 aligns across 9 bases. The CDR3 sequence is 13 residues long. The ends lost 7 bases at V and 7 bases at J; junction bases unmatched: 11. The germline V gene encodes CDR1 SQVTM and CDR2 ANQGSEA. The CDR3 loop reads CSGSRGGAGEQYF. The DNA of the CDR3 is TGCAGCGGTTCACGCGGGGGGGCGGGTGAGCAGTACTTC.

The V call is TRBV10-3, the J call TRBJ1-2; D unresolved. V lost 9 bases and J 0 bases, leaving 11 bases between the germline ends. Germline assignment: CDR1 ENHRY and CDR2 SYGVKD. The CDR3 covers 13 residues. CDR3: CAMSGEANYGYTF. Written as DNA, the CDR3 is TGTGCCATGAGCGGGGAGGCTAACTATGGCTACACCTTC.